A selection of T cell receptor beta chains follows, all from one sample in a study of type 1 regulatory T cells. These receptors have no identified antigens. TCRdb independently ran MiXCR on the reads; one entry per CDR3 protein. This sample has fewer than 75,000 distinct CDR3 sequences, with 49% found just once. Sequencing was carried out using cultured non-Tr1 T cells, either the whole culture or a sorted T cell fraction (not recorded which). These receptors were collected from a human donor in good health. Each CDR3 is given with its conserved first and last residue. The order of the fields is CDR3 DNA, CDR3 protein, D gene, V gene, J gene, clone size. D genes are given only for firm matches. Clone size, where shown, is once, few, many, or a class for clones that have expanded.

TGTGCCAGCAGCTACGAGCGGGGGGGGGCAGATACGCAGTATTTT,CASSYERGGADTQYF,TRBD2,TRBV7-3,TRBJ2-3,.
TGTGCCAGCAGGCAACTAGCGGGGGGTGCAGATACGCAGTATTTT,CASRQLAGGADTQYF,TRBD2,TRBV2,TRBJ2-3,.
TGTGCCAGCAGCACGGACAGGGGAGGGCAGTACTTC,CASSTDRGGQYF,TRBD1,TRBV2,TRBJ2-7,few
TGCAGTGCTAGGTGGGCGGGGGGCCTCTCCTACAATGAGCAGTTCTTC,CSARWAGGLSYNEQFF,TRBD2,TRBV20-1,TRBJ2-1,few
TGCGCCAGCAGCGTCCGGGGACAGCTTAAAGAGACCCAGTACTTC,CASSVRGQLKETQYF,TRBD1,TRBV5-1,TRBJ2-5,.
TGTGCCAGCAGCCAAGGACTAGCGGGGAATCGGGGTGAGCAGTTCTTC,CASSQGLAGNRGEQFF,TRBD2,TRBV14,TRBJ2-1,once
TGTGCCAGCAGTGTGGACAGGGCCTACGAGCAGTACTTC,CASSVDRAYEQYF,TRBD1,TRBV2,TRBJ2-7,.
TGTGCCAGCCCTTTCGTTTCTACAGGGGCGATGAACACTGAAGCTTTCTTT,CASPFVSTGAMNTEAFF,TRBD1,TRBV5-6,TRBJ1-1,.
TGTGCCAGCAGCTGGAGACGAGCGGTAGACATTCAGTACTTC,CASSWRRAVDIQYF,.,TRBV7-2,TRBJ2-4,few
TGCGCCAGCAGCTTAGAGGACAGCCAAGAGACCCAGTACTTC,CASSLEDSQETQYF,.,TRBV5-1,TRBJ2-5,few
TGTGCCAGCTCACTAGGACAGGGCATACGGAACAATGAGCAGTTCTTC,CASSLGQGIRNNEQFF,TRBD1,TRBV18,TRBJ2-1,.